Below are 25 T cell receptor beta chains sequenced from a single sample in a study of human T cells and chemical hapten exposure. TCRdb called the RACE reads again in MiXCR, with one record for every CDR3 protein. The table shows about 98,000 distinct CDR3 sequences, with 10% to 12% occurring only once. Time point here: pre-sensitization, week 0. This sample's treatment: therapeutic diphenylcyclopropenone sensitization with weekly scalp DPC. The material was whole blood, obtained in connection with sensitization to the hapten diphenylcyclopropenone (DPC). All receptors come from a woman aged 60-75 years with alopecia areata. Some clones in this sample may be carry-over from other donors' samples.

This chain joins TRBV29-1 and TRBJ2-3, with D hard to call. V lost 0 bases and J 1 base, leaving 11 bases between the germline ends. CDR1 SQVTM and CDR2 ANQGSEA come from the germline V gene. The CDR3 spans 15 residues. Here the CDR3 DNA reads TGCAGCGTTGAAGAAGTTACCGCAGGCACAGATACGCAGTATTTT. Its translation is CSVEEVTAGTDTQYF.

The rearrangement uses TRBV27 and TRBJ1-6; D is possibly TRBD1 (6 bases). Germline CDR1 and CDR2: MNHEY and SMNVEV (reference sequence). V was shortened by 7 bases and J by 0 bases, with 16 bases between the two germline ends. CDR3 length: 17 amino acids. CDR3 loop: CASKAIGGVSYNSPLHF. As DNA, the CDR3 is TGTGCCAGCAAAGCGATAGGGGGGGTCTCCTATAATTCACCCCTCCACTTT.

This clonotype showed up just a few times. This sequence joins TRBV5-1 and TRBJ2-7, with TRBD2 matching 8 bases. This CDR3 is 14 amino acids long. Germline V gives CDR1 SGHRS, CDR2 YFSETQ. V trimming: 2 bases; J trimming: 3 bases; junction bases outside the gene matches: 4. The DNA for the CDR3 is TGCGCCAGCAGCTTAAATGCGGGGGGCTACGAGCAGTACTTC. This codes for CASSLNAGGYEQYF.

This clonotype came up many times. CDR3 sequence: CATSDVGEAGEQFF. The CDR3 region has the DNA TGTGCCACCAGTGATGTAGGGGAGGCTGGTGAGCAGTTCTTC. The chain employs TRBV24-1 and TRBJ2-1, with D possibly TRBD2 on 6 matching bases. Trimming left V 3 bases short and J 9 bases short, with 14 bases between. CDR3 length: 14 amino acids. CDR1 is KGHDR, CDR2 SFDVKD, per germline.

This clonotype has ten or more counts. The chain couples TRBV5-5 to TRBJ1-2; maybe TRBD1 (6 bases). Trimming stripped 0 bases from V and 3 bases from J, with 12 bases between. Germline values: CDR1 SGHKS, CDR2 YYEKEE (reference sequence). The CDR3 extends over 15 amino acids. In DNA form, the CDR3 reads TGTGCCAGCAGCTTGGCAGGGGCGGCGGACTATGGCTACACCTTC. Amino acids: CASSLAGAADYGYTF. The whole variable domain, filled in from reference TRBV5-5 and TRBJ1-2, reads DAGVTQSPTHLIKTRGQQVTLRCSPISGHKSVSWYQQVLGQGPQFIFQYYEKEERGRGNFPDRFSARQFPNYSSELNVNALLLGDSALYLCASSLAGAADYGYTFGSGTRLTVV.

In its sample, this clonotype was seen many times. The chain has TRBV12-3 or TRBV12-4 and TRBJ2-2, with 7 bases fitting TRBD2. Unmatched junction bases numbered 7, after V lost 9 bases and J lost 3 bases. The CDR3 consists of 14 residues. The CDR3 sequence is CASVSSGYTGELFF. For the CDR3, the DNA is TGTGCCAGTGTCTCTAGCGGCTACACCGGGGAGCTGTTTTTT.

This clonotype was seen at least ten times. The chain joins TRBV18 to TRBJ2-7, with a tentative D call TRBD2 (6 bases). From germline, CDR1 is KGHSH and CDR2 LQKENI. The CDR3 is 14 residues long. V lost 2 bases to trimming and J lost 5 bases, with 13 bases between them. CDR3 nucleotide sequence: TGTGCCAGCTCACCAGGCGGGACCAACCACGAGCAGTACTTC. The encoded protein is CASSPGGTNHEQYF.

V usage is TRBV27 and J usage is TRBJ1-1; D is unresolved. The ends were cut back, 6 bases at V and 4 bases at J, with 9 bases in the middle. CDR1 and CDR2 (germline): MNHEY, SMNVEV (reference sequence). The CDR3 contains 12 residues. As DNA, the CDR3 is TGTGCCAGCAGGAGTGTTGGCACTGAAGCTTTCTTT. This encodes CASRSVGTEAFF.

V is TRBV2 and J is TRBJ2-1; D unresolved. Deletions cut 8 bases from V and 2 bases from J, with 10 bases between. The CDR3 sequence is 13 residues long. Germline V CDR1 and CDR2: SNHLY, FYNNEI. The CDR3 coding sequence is TGTGCCAGCGCGCAGCACCCCTACAATGAGCAGTTCTTC. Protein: CASAQHPYNEQFF. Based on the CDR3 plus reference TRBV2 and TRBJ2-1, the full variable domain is EPEVTQTPSHQVTQMGQEVILRCVPISNHLYFYWYRQILGQKVEFLVSFYNNEISEKSEIFDDQFSVERPDGSNFTLKIRSTKLEDSAMYFCASAQHPYNEQFFGPGTRLTVL.

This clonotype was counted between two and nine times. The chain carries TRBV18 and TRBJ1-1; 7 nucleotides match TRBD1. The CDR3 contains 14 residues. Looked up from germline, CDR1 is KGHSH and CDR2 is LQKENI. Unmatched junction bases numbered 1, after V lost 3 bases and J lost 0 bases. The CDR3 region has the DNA TGTGCCAGCTCACCGGACAGGATGAACACTGAAGCTTTCTTT. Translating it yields CASSPDRMNTEAFF.

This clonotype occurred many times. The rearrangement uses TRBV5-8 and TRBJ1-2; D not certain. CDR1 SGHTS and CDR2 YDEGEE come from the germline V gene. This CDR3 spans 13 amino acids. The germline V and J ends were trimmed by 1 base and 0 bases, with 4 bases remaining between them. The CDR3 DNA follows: TGTGCCAGCAGCTTGAGCCCTAACTATGGCTACACCTTC. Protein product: CASSLSPNYGYTF.

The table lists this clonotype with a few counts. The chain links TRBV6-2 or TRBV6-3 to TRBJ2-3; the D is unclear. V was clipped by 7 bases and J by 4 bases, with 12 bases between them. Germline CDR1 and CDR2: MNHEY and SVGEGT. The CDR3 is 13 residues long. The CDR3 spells CASTQRFPDTQYF. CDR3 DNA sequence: TGTGCCAGCACCCAGCGTTTCCCAGATACGCAGTATTTT.

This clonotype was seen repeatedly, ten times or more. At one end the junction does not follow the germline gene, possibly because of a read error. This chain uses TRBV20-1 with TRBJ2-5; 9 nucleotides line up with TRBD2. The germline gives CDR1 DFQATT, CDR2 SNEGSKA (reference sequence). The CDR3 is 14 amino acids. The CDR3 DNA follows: TGCAGTGCTAGAGATAGCAGCGGGGGGCCACATCTGGCCTTC. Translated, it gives CSARDSSGGPHLAF.

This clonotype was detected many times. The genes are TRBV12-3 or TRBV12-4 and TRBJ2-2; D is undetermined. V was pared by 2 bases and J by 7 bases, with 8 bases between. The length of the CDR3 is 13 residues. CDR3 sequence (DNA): TGTGCCAGCAGTTTAAGGATTTTCGGGGAGCTGTTTTTT. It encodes CASSLRIFGELFF.

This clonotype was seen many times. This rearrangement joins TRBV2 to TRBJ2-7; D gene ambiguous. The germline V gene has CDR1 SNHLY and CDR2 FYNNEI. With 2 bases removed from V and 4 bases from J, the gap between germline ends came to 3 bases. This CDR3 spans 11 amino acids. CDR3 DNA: TGTGCCAGCAGTGAACAATACGAGCAGTACTTC. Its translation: CASSEQYEQYF.

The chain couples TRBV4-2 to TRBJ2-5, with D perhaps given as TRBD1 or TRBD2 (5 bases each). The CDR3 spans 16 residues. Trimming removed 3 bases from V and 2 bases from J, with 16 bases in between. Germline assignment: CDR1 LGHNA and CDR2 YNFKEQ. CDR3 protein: CASSQGQGRTQETQYF. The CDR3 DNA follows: TGTGCCAGCAGCCAGGGGCAGGGACGGACACAAGAGACCCAGTACTTC.

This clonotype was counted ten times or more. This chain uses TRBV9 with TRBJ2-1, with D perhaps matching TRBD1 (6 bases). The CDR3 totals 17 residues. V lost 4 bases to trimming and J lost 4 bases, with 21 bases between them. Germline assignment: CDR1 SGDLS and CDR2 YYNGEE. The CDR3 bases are TGTGCCAGCAGCTCTTTTCCCGAGACAGGTCCGTACAATGAGCAGTTCTTC. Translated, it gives CASSSFPETGPYNEQFF.

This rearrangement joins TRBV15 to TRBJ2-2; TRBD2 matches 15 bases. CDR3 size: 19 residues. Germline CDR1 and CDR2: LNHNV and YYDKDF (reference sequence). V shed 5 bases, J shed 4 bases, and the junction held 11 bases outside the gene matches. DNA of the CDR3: TGTGCCACCAGCGGACTGGGACTAGCGGGGGGCCGTGGCACCGGGGAGCTGTTTTTT. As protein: CATSGLGLAGGRGTGELFF. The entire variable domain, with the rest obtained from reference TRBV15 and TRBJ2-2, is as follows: DAMVIQNPRYQVTQFGKPVTLSCSQTLNHNVMYWYQQKSSQAPKLLFHYYDKDFNNEADTPDNFQSRRPNTSFCFLDIRSPGLGDTAMYLCATSGLGLAGGRGTGELFFGEGSRLTVL.

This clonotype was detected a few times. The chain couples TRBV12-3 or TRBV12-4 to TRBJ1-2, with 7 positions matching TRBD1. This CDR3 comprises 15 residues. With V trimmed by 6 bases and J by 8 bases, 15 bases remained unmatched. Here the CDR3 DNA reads TGTGCCAGCAGACCGAATAATGACAGGGCCTACGGCTACACCTTC. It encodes CASRPNNDRAYGYTF.

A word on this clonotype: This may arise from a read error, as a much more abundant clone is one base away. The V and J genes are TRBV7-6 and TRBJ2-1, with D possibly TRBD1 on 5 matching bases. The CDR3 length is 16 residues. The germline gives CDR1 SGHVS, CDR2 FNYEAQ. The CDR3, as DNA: TGTGTCAGCAGCCCGGAACAGGCTCGCTCCTACAATGAGCAGTTCTTC. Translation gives CVSSPEQARSYNEQFF. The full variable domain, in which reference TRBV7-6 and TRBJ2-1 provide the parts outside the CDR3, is GAGVSQSPRYKVTKRGQDVALRCDPISGHVSLYWYRQALGQGPEFLTYFNYEAQQDKSGLPNDRFSAERPEGSISTLTIQRTEQRDSAMYRCVSSPEQARSYNEQFFGPGTRLTVL.

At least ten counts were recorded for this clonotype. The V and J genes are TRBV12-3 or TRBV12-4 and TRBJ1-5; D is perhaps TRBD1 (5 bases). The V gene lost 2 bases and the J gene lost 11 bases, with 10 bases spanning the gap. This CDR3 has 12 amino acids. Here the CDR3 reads CASSLSGGAQHF. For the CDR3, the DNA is TGTGCCAGCAGTTTATCGGGGGGAGCCCAGCATTTT.

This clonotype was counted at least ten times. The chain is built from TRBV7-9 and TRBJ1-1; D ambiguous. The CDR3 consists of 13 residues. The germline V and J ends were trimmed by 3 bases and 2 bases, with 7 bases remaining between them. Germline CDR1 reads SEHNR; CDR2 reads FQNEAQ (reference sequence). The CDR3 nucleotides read TGTGCCAGCAGCTTTGGGATAAACACTGAAGCTTTCTTT. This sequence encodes CASSFGINTEAFF.

The chain's CDR3 is CASSLGPVAGNTIYF. The CDR3 DNA reads as TGTGCCAGCAGTTTAGGGCCAGTGGCTGGAAACACCATATATTTT. The chain has TRBV12-3 or TRBV12-4 and TRBJ1-3; D remains ambiguous. V shed 1 base and J shed 2 bases, with 9 bases lying between them. The CDR3 loop spans 15 amino acids.

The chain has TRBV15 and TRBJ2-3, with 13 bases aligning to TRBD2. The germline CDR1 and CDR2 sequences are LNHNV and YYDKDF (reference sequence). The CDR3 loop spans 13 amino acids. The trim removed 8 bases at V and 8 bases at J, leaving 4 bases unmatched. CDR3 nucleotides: TGTGCCACCGGGACTAGCGGGGTCTTTACGCAGTATTTT. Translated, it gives CATGTSGVFTQYF.

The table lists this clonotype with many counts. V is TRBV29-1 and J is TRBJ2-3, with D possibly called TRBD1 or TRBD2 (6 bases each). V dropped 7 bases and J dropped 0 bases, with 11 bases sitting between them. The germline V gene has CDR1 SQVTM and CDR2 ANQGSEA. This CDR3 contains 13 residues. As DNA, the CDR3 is TGCAGCGCTGGAGGGGGGAGCACAGATACGCAGTATTTT. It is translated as CSAGGGSTDTQYF.